The 7 T cell receptor beta chains reported below all come from one sample, sequenced in a study of T-cell memory formation after mild COVID-19. TCRdb re-derived calls from the 5' RACE reads in MiXCR, one entry per CDR3 protein. The sample consists of roughly 560,000 distinct CDR3 sequences, roughly 22% of them appearing once. The sample comprised PBMCs or a T cell subset sorted from them (not recorded which). The receptors shown here come from an adult woman who had mild COVID-19 (a few samples of this study predate the infection). Cell type and time point are not known.

The V call is TRBV5-1, the J call TRBJ2-3; 12 positions agree with TRBD2. This CDR3 comprises 15 residues. Unmatched junction bases numbered 5, after V lost 4 bases and J lost 5 bases. Germline V CDR1 and CDR2: SGHRS, YFSETQ. The CDR3 DNA reads as TGCGCCAGCAGCCCCGGACTAGCGGGGCAAGATACGCAGTATTTT. Its protein is CASSPGLAGQDTQYF. Drawing the rest from reference TRBV5-1 and TRBJ2-3, the complete variable domain is KAGVTQTPRYLIKTRGQQVTLSCSPISGHRSVSWYQQTPGQGLQFLFEYFSETQRNKGNFPGRFSGRQFSNSRSEMNVSTLELGDSALYLCASSPGLAGQDTQYFGPGTRLTVL.

This clonotype was observed a handful of times. The chain carries TRBV2 and TRBJ2-1; possible D gene TRBD2, 6 bases. Trimming took 7 bases from V and 3 from J, leaving 19 bases between them. The CDR3 totals 16 residues. Germline V CDR1 and CDR2: SNHLY, FYNNEI. This CDR3 is CASTLSSAGYYNEQFF. The CDR3 coding sequence is TGTGCCAGCACCCTGTCCTCTGCGGGATACTACAATGAGCAGTTCTTC.

This clonotype has a count of ten or more. The chain recombines TRBV7-2 with TRBJ2-7; D not resolved. Trimming stripped 7 bases from V and 2 bases from J, with 12 bases between. The CDR3 length is 13 residues. Germline values: CDR1 SGHTA, CDR2 FQGNSA. CDR3 amino acids: CASTEWATYEQYF. In DNA form, the CDR3 reads TGTGCCAGCACCGAGTGGGCCACCTACGAGCAGTACTTC.

Concerning this clonotype: No DNA is shown, since the ends of the CDR3 on it are uncertain; the CDR3 is the one TCRdb lists. The rearrangement links TRBV6-5 to TRBJ1-2; TRBD1 was called by the table and not checked on the DNA. Germline-derived CDR1 and CDR2 are MNHEY and SVGAGI. The CDR3 is 16 residues long, counting both termini. The CDR3 protein is CASSTSDSLTIHGYIF.

The rearrangement joins TRBV27 to TRBJ1-4; TRBD1 matches at 7 bases. In germline, CDR1 is MNHEY, CDR2 SMNVEV (reference sequence). Trimming cost V 0 bases and J 6 bases; bases outside gene matches: 7. The CDR3 is 16 amino acids. CDR3 residues: CASSLSQGGLDEKLFF. The CDR3 DNA is TGTGCCAGCAGTTTATCTCAAGGGGGCCTGGATGAAAAACTGTTTTTT.

This clonotype was counted at least ten times. The genes are TRBV5-1 and TRBJ2-1, with D possibly matching TRBD1 (6 bases). V lost 4 bases, J lost 1 base, and 15 bases lay in between. Looked up from germline, CDR1 is SGHRS and CDR2 is YFSETQ. The CDR3 sequence is 16 residues long. DNA for the CDR3: TGCGCCAGCAGCCCCCCGACAGGCATTTCCTACAATGAGCAGTTCTTC. It is translated as CASSPPTGISYNEQFF.

Only a few counts were recorded for this clonotype. The rearrangement uses TRBV7-8 and TRBJ2-3, with 9 bases lining up with TRBD2. In germline, CDR1 is SGHVS, CDR2 FQNEAQ. This CDR3 is built from 16 residues. V dropped 2 bases and J dropped 2; count of bases not matched to a gene: 5. CDR3 amino acids: CASSLPTSGNTDTQYF. The CDR3 nucleotides read TGTGCCAGCAGCTTACCGACTAGCGGAAACACAGATACGCAGTATTTT.